This T cell receptor (beta chain) comes out of a study of T-cell reconstitution after alpha-beta-depleted transplantation in children. Unique molecular identifiers were used in preparing the TCRbeta library. MiXCR, run by TCRdb on the PCR reads, gives a single entry per CDR3 protein. The data hold a few hundred thousand distinct CDR3 sequences, with nearly 10% observed a single time. The ends were cut back, 7 bases at V and 0 bases at J, with 4 bases in the middle. The CDR3 covers 12 residues. The chain is built from TRBV12-3 or TRBV12-4 and TRBJ1-5; D unclear. This clonotype originated in a human donor who donated a stem cell graft to a child with SCID. Source: PBMCs from the stem cell graft donor, taken from the stem cell graft. The CDR3 loop reads CASTISNQPQHF. Here the CDR3 DNA reads TGTGCCAGCACAATTAGCAATCAGCCCCAGCATTTT.